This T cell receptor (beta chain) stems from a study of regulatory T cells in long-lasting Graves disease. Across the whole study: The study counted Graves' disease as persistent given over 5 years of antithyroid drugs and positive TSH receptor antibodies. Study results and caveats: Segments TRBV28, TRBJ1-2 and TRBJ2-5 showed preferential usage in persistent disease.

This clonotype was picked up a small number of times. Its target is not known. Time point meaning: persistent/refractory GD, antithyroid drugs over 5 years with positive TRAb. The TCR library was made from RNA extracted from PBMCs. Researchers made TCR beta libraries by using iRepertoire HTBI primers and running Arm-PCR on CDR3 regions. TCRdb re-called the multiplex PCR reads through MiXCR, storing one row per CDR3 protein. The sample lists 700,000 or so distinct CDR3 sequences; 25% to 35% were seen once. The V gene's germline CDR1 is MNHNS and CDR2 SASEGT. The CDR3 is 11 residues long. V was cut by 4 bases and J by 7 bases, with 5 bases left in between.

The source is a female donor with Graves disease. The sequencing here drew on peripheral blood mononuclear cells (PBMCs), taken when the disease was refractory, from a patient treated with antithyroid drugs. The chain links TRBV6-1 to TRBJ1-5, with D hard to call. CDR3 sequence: CASSGYQPQHF. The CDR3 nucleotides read TGTGCCAGCAGTGGTTACCAGCCCCAGCATTTT.